One and the same sample provided the 32 T cell receptor beta chains below, sequenced in a study of glioma-infiltrating T cells. Using RNA template, CDR3s of TCR alpha and beta were amplified with iRepertoire arm-PCR. From the multiplex PCR reads, TCRdb called clonotypes with MiXCR, one entry per CDR3 protein. This table has 300,000 to 450,000 distinct CDR3 sequences, roughly two fifths appearing once. Specimen: glioma tissue, nonneoplastic brain tissue, or PBMCs (not recorded which). The source of these receptors is a human donor with low-grade glioma or glioblastoma, undergoing nonglioma brain surgery, or in good health (not recorded which).

Worth noting for this clonotype: A read error is possible here, since a much larger clone lies one base away. The chain uses TRBV20-1 and TRBJ2-5, with TRBD2 matching over 10 bases. The CDR3 sequence is 13 residues long. V lost 4 bases and J lost 2; bases outside the gene matches: 1. From germline, CDR1 is DFQATT and CDR2 SNEGSKA (reference sequence). The CDR3 reads CSATLAGQETQYF. CDR3 DNA sequence: TGCAGTGCTACACTAGCGGGACAAGAGACCCAGTACTTC.

This clonotype was counted many times. This chain links TRBV20-1 with TRBJ2-6; D possibly corresponds to TRBD1 (5 bases). This CDR3 has 15 residues. The germline CDR1 and CDR2 sequences are DFQATT and SNEGSKA (reference sequence). Trimming left V 5 bases short and J 0 bases short, with 11 bases between. The CDR3 coding sequence is TGCAGTGCTCCAGGGCCATACTCTGGGGCCAACGTCCTGACTTTC. Translation: CSAPGPYSGANVLTF.

CDR3 region: CASSPSGGAEYGYTF. The CDR3 DNA sequence: TGTGCCAGCTCACCATCGGGGGGCGCGGAATATGGCTACACCTTC. V and J are TRBV27 and TRBJ1-2; D perhaps matches TRBD1 (6 bases). The CDR3 has 15 residues. Germline-derived CDR1 and CDR2 are MNHEY and SMNVEV (reference sequence). V was clipped by 8 bases and J by 5 bases, with 21 bases between them.

The chain has TRBV28 and TRBJ1-4; 7 bases are a match to TRBD1. From germline, CDR1 is MDHEN and CDR2 SYDVKM. Trimming took 4 bases from V and 3 from J; bases not matched to a gene: 5. The CDR3 sequence is 15 residues long. The CDR3 loop is CASSSTGMPNEKLFF. The CDR3 coding sequence is TGTGCCAGCAGTTCGACAGGGATGCCTAATGAAAAACTGTTTTTT.

V is TRBV28 and J is TRBJ2-2; 8 positions match TRBD1. V was clipped by 2 bases and J by 2 bases; unmatched bases: 10. The germline gives CDR1 MDHEN, CDR2 SYDVKM. This CDR3 has 18 residues. The CDR3 reads CASSLKIDSGGNTGELFF. The CDR3, as DNA: TGTGCCAGCAGTTTAAAGATAGACTCAGGGGGCAACACCGGGGAGCTGTTTTTT.

The chain carries TRBV10-3 and TRBJ1-2; no clear D. Between the trimmed V and J ends, which lost 10 bases and 0 bases, there was a span of 6 bases. CDR1 ENHRY and CDR2 SYGVKD come from the germline V gene. This CDR3 has 11 residues. The CDR3 is CANQPNYGYTF. Written as DNA, the CDR3 is TGTGCCAACCAGCCTAACTATGGCTACACCTTC.

The sample holds a few counts of this clonotype. The gene calls are TRBV12-3 or TRBV12-4 and TRBJ1-4; possible D gene TRBD1, 5 bases. CDR3 length: 14 residues. V lost 3 bases, J lost 7 bases, and 12 bases lay in between. CDR3 coding DNA: TGTGCCAGCAGTTTGGAGGGGCATCGTGAAAAACTGTTTTTT. This gives the protein CASSLEGHREKLFF.

This clonotype was recorded at least ten times. The rearrangement joins TRBV20-1 to TRBJ2-3; the match to TRBD2 covers 13 bases. The ends lost 6 bases at V and 5 bases at J; junction bases unmatched: 5. Germline CDR1 DFQATT, CDR2 SNEGSKA (reference sequence). This CDR3 spans 14 amino acids. This chain's CDR3 is CSALGLAGRDTQYF. CDR3 bases: TGCAGTGCCCTGGGACTAGCGGGAAGAGATACGCAGTATTTT.

J is TRBJ1-5 and V is TRBV15; possible D gene TRBD1, 5 bases. Germline assignment: CDR1 LNHNV and CDR2 YYDKDF (reference sequence). This CDR3 contains 16 residues. V was trimmed by 2 bases and J by 5 bases, leaving 16 bases between them. In DNA, the CDR3 is TGTGCCACCAGCAGACGTATAGGGGTTAAGGATCAGCCCCAGCATTTT. This encodes CATSRRIGVKDQPQHF.

This clonotype was observed many times. The chain is built from TRBV6-5 and TRBJ2-7; maybe TRBD2 (5 bases). Trimming left V 0 bases short and J 9 bases short, with 18 bases between. The CDR3 has 15 residues. Per germline, CDR1 MNHEY and CDR2 SVGAGI. CDR3 region: CASSYSTLPGNSQYF. For the CDR3, the DNA is TGTGCCAGCAGTTACTCGACCCTTCCCGGGAACTCGCAGTACTTC.

In this sample, this clonotype turned up a few times. This chain uses TRBV7-2 with TRBJ2-7, with 10 bases that match TRBD1. CDR3 length equals 14 residues. From germline, CDR1 is SGHTA and CDR2 FQGNSA. V lost 5 bases to trimming and J lost 5 bases; unmatched junction nucleotides: 6. The CDR3 DNA follows: TGTGCCAGCAGCCGGACAGGGGGTCGGGACGAGCAGTACTTC. This gives the protein CASSRTGGRDEQYF.

This clonotype was detected once. The genes are TRBV12-3 or TRBV12-4 and TRBJ2-7, with TRBD2 as a possible D gene (6 bases). This CDR3 has 14 amino acids. V was pared by 6 bases and J by 3 bases, with 15 bases between. The CDR3: CASSRGASVYEQYF. The CDR3 nucleotides read TGTGCCAGCAGCCGCGGGGCGTCCGTCTACGAGCAGTACTTC.

This clonotype was recorded a few times. The chain has TRBV5-1 and TRBJ1-2; tentative D call: TRBD1 (5 bases). The CDR3 loop spans 15 amino acids. Germline V gene lookup returns CDR1 SGHRS and CDR2 YFSETQ. V lost 4 bases and J 2 bases, leaving 15 bases between the germline ends. CDR3 loop: CASSEWDGENYGYTF. The CDR3 DNA reads TGCGCCAGCAGCGAATGGGACGGGGAGAACTATGGCTACACCTTC.

Note on this clonotype: Germline and junction disagree at one end, which may indicate a read error. The chain carries TRBV27 and TRBJ2-7; no reliable D call. This CDR3 comprises 14 residues. Per the germline V gene, CDR1 is MNHEY and CDR2 is SMNVEV (reference sequence). The CDR3 DNA reads as TGTGCCAGCAGTTTTGGCGGAAACTCCTACGAGCGGTACTTC. Its protein product is CASSFGGNSYERYF.

The chain employs TRBV18 and TRBJ2-7, with D perhaps matching TRBD2 (6 bases). V shed 6 bases and J shed 0 bases, with 12 bases lying between them. The CDR3 is made up of 14 amino acids. CDR1 KGHSH and CDR2 LQKENI come from the germline V gene. CDR3 nucleotides: TGTGCCAGCTCCCCGGGACTTGGCTCCTACGAGCAGTACTTC. Its translation is CASSPGLGSYEQYF.

The rearrangement links TRBV19 to TRBJ1-2; no reliable D call. The ends were cut back, 3 bases at V and 2 bases at J, with 13 bases in the middle. Germline loops: CDR1 LNHDA, CDR2 SQIVND (reference sequence). The CDR3 totals 15 residues. CDR3 amino acids: CASSMPGSINYGYTF. The CDR3 DNA is TGTGCCAGTAGTATGCCCGGGTCGATCAACTATGGCTACACCTTC.

This clonotype came up a few times. This chain joins TRBV5-1 and TRBJ2-2; 10 nucleotides agree with TRBD2. The CDR3 contains 16 residues. The germline CDR1 and CDR2 sequences are SGHRS and YFSETQ. V was clipped by 4 bases and J by 3 bases; unmatched bases: 6. The CDR3 DNA follows: TGCGCCAGCAGCGCACTAGCGGGAACAGACACCGGGGAGCTGTTTTTT. Encoded protein: CASSALAGTDTGELFF.

This chain joins TRBV4-1 and TRBJ2-1; TRBD2 agrees at 7 bases. This CDR3 region has 16 residues. The trim removed 5 bases at V and 7 bases at J, leaving 14 bases unmatched. The germline V gene has CDR1 MGHRA and CDR2 YSYEKL. The CDR3: CASSYADLGGRNEQFF. The CDR3 DNA follows: TGCGCCAGCAGCTACGCGGACCTGGGGGGGAGGAATGAGCAGTTCTTC.

Worth noting for this clonotype: One base away lies a much larger clone, so this may be a sequencing read error. This likely comes from a read error, as the CDR3 has no conserved phenylalanine or tryptophan at its end. This chain uses TRBV6-1 with TRBJ2-1; 8 positions match TRBD1. Germline CDR1 reads MNHNS; CDR2 reads SASEGT. This CDR3 is 13 amino acids long. The junction had 3 bases not matched to a gene; V was cut back by 4 bases and J by 7 bases. CDR3 protein: CASSGTGTNEQFL. In DNA form, the CDR3 reads TGTGCCAGCAGTGGGACAGGGACAAATGAGCAGTTCCTC.

On this clonotype itself: One end of the junction is discordant with germline, which a read error may explain. CDR3 residues: CASSPNSWTSGRYEKYF. The CDR3 DNA reads TGTGCCAGCAGCCCGAACAGCTGGACTAGCGGGAGATACGAGAAGTACTTC. The V gene is TRBV7-8, the J gene TRBJ2-7; the match to TRBD2 covers 13 bases. This CDR3 is built from 17 residues. Germline values: CDR1 SGHVS, CDR2 FQNEAQ. The whole variable domain, filled in from reference TRBV7-8 and TRBJ2-7, reads GAGVSQSPRYKVAKRGQDVALRCDPISGHVSLFWYQQALGQGPEFLTYFQNEAQLDKSGLPSDRFFAERPEGSVSTLKIQRTQQEDSAVYLCASSPNSWTSGRYEKYFGPGTRLTVT.

As for this clonotype: A read error may explain this, as a much larger clone is one base away. The V call is TRBV6-1, the J call TRBJ1-5; D is unclear. Per germline, CDR1 MNHNS and CDR2 SASEGT. The CDR3 loop spans 13 amino acids. The CDR3 region is CASRRRRDQRQHF. As DNA, the CDR3 is TGTGCCAGCAGGCGAAGGCGGGATCAGCGCCAGCATTTT.

About this clonotype: A much larger clone is a single base away; this may be a read error. The gene calls are TRBV7-2 and TRBJ2-7; D gene ambiguous. This CDR3 is 14 amino acids long. Germline V lookup: CDR1 SGHTA, CDR2 FQGNSA. V was clipped by 2 bases and J by 7 bases, with 15 bases between them. CDR3 region: CASSLRARAWEQYF. CDR3 nucleotides: TGTGCCAGCAGCTTAAGGGCACGCGCGTGGGAGCAGTACTTC.

The sample holds a few counts of this clonotype. The chain links TRBV6-6 to TRBJ2-7, with D unresolved. Trimming took off 6 bases at V and 0 bases at J, with 15 bases between the two ends. The CDR3 runs 15 residues. In germline, CDR1 is MNHNY, CDR2 SVGAGI (reference sequence). The CDR3 sequence is CASSPDGLSSYEQYF. In DNA form, the CDR3 reads TGTGCCAGCAGCCCGGACGGTCTAAGCTCCTACGAGCAGTACTTC.

CDR3 nucleotide sequence: TGTGCCAGCACCCCAGGACTGAGTCAGCCCCAGCATTTT. Protein product: CASTPGLSQPQHF. This chain connects TRBV6-2 or TRBV6-3 to TRBJ1-5; D is uncertain. The CDR3 length is 13 residues. The V and J ends lost 7 bases and 6 bases respectively, with 13 bases between them. Germline assignment: CDR1 MNHEY and CDR2 SVGEGT.

In the case of this clonotype: This may be a read error: a much more frequent sequence differs by one nucleotide. This chain uses TRBV6-1 with TRBJ2-3; D gene unclear. Germline lookup yields CDR1 MNHNS and CDR2 SASEGT. The V gene lost 5 bases and the J gene lost 0 bases, with 6 bases spanning the gap. The CDR3 has 13 amino acids. The DNA of the CDR3 is TGTGCCAGCAGTAAGATGAGCACAGATACGCAGTATTTT. This encodes CASSKMSTDTQYF.

This clonotype was seen only a few times. The rearrangement links TRBV3-1 to TRBJ1-2, with D unresolved. This CDR3 is 16 amino acids long. V gave up 3 bases and J gave up 0 bases, with 14 bases separating them. Germline V gives CDR1 LGHDT, CDR2 YNNKEL (reference sequence). The CDR3 here is CASSQLGLGSNYGYTF. CDR3 nucleotide sequence: TGTGCCAGCAGCCAGCTTGGACTGGGGTCTAACTATGGCTACACCTTC.

Many counts were recorded for this clonotype. This chain joins TRBV28 and TRBJ1-5; D is undetermined. Germline V gene sequence: CDR1 MDHEN, CDR2 SYDVKM. This CDR3 has 14 amino acids. V dropped 3 bases and J dropped 6 bases, with 12 bases sitting between them. The CDR3 sequence is CASSFLRAVQPQHF. The CDR3 DNA sequence: TGTGCCAGCAGTTTTTTGCGGGCGGTTCAGCCCCAGCATTTT. Filled out from reference TRBV28 and TRBJ1-5, the complete variable domain reads DVKVTQSSRYLVKRTGEKVFLECVQDMDHENMFWYRQDPGLGLRLIYFSYDVKMKEKGDIPEGYSVSREKKERFSLILESASTNQTSMYLCASSFLRAVQPQHFGDGTRLSIL.

The sample holds many counts of this clonotype. The J gene is TRBJ2-1, the V gene TRBV6-2 or TRBV6-3; TRBD2 is a possible D gene (6 bases). Trimming took off 9 bases at V and 5 bases at J, with 11 bases between the two ends. Germline loops: CDR1 MNHEY, CDR2 SVGEGT. The length of the CDR3 is 12 residues. The CDR3 sequence is CASKPGDNEQFF. In DNA form, the CDR3 reads TGTGCCAGTAAACCGGGGGACAATGAGCAGTTCTTC.

CDR3 bases: TGTGCCAGCAGCCCGGGACTTACCGGGGAGCTGTTTTTT. Protein sequence: CASSPGLTGELFF. The chain carries TRBV7-9 and TRBJ2-2; a possible D gene is TRBD2 (6 bases). This CDR3 spans 13 amino acids. V was trimmed by 5 bases and J by 5 bases, leaving 9 bases between them. The germline CDR1 and CDR2 sequences are SEHNR and FQNEAQ (reference sequence).

The sample holds many counts of this clonotype. The genes are TRBV27 and TRBJ1-3, with TRBD1 identical over 11 bases. This CDR3 comprises 15 residues. CDR1 is MNHEY, CDR2 SMNVEV, per germline (reference sequence). V lost 5 bases and J lost 7; bases outside the gene matches: 7. CDR3: CASSPLDRGRNTIYF. Written as DNA, the CDR3 is TGTGCCAGCAGTCCACTGGACAGGGGGCGGAACACCATATATTTT.

This clonotype occurred many times. The chain carries TRBV20-1 and TRBJ2-3, with 7 bases that match TRBD2. CDR3 length: 13 amino acids. V lost 7 bases, J lost 3 bases, and 7 bases stayed unmatched. CDR1 is DFQATT and CDR2 is SNEGSKA in the germline V gene (reference sequence). The CDR3, as DNA: TGCAGTGTTGGCGGGGAGGGGACAGATACGCAGTATTTT. Amino acid sequence: CSVGGEGTDTQYF.

The chain couples TRBV10-3 to TRBJ2-7; no firm D call. Per germline, CDR1 ENHRY and CDR2 SYGVKD. V gave up 2 bases and J gave up 5 bases, with 13 bases separating them. The CDR3 is made up of 14 amino acids. CDR3 coding DNA: TGTGCCATCAGTGAGGCGAAGGGTTTCGACGAGCAGTACTTC. Translating gives CAISEAKGFDEQYF.